This T cell receptor (beta chain) was obtained from a study of cytomegalovirus exposure and HLA in healthy donors. Points from the study as a whole: Looking again later, the authors saw that most CMV-associated TCR beta chains seemed HLA-restricted. Later analysis identified a missense DCLRE1C variant that was linked to TCR beta V- and J-gene trimming. Most TCR sequences were rare, but some public TCRs occurred in many donors.

A word on this clone: Its specificity is not known.

It was with 60 Vbeta and 13 Jbeta primers that the PCR ran. Here immunoSEQ multiplex PCR was the method, and the copy in TCRdb shows in-frame clones only, minus some. With approximately 130,000 clones in the sample, the ten largest clones hold approximately 1.9%. With 11 bases clipped from V and 9 bases from J, the junction kept 7 bases outside the gene matches. The CDR3 is 11 amino acids. Germline V gene sequence: CDR1 WNHNN, CDR2 SYGVQD (reference sequence). The origin of this receptor is a woman aged 55-69 years in good health and CMV-seronegative. Sequenced sample: PBMCs. The chain recombines TRBV10-1 with TRBJ1-5; 7 bases are a match to TRBD1. As DNA, the CDR3 is TGCGCCCCGACTCAGGGGGGGCCCCAGCATTTT. Translation: CAPTQGGPQHF.